This TCR beta chain emerged from a study of blood T cell repertoires in COVID-19. Overall study context: Sources were T cells, B-cell-depleted T cells, or PBMCs; the material itself was cDNA or gDNA.

Authors' analysis steps: Amplifying reference gene primers gave estimates of nucleated cell counts. Libraries were prepared by immunoSEQ multiplex PCR; TCRdb keeps only in-frame clonotypes and omits some of them. V and J calls plus clone size are reproduced from that table; the DNA served to infer D and trimming. The sample lists hundreds of thousands of clones; about 90% were seen once. Germline V lookup: CDR1 SGDLS, CDR2 YYNGEE. V lost 0 bases and J lost 3, with 10 bases in between. The CDR3 has 16 amino acids. The TCR originated in a woman aged 18-29 years with acute or convalescent COVID-19. Sequencing was done on a sample of peripheral blood. This rearrangement joins TRBV9 to TRBJ1-6; D gene uncertain. CDR3 region: CASSVGRRDYNSPLHF. CDR3 DNA sequence: TGTGCCAGCAGCGTAGGTCGTCGGGACTATAATTCACCCCTCCACTTT.